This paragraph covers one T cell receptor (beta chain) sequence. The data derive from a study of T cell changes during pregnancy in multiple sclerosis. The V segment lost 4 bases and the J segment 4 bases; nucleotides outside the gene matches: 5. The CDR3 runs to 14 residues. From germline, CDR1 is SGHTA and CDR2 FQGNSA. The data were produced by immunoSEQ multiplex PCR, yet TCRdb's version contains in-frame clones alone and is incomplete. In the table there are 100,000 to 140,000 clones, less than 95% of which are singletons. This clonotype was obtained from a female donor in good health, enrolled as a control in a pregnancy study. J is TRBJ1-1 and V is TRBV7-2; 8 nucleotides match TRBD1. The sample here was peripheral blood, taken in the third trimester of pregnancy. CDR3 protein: CASSSEQGGTEAFF. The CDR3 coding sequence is TGTGCCAGCAGCTCCGAACAGGGGGGCACTGAAGCTTTCTTT.